The next 14 T cell receptor beta chains were all read from a single sample in a study of shared clonotypes between healthy human individuals. Selected positively for CCR7 and CD45RO-negative, naive CD8 cells excluded terminally differentiated effector memory CD45RA+ cells. Method: immunoSEQ multiplex PCR; TCRdb's copy keeps in-frame clones and lacks some. The profile covers approximately 2,000,000 clones, with 80% to 95% appearing a single time and over 1.5% taken by the ten largest. Sequenced input: naive CD8+ T cells from PBMCs. The receptor source for this set is a man younger than 35 in good health. Some clones in this sample may be carry-over from other donors' samples.

The chain employs TRBV7-6 and TRBJ2-3; 8 bases are shared with TRBD2. V was clipped by 3 bases and J by 0 bases; unmatched bases: 14. Germline V gene sequence: CDR1 SGHVS, CDR2 FNYEAQ. The CDR3 runs to 19 residues. The CDR3 loop reads CASSLIAGRYDASTDTQYF. The CDR3 DNA follows: TGTGCCAGCAGCTTGATAGCGGGACGATACGATGCTAGCACAGATACGCAGTATTTT.

The rearrangement joins TRBV9 to TRBJ2-2; TRBD2 matches at 8 bases. CDR3 length: 17 residues. Losses at the gene ends were 3 bases for V and 6 bases for J; bases not matched to a gene: 13. Germline lookup yields CDR1 SGDLS and CDR2 YYNGEE. The CDR3: CASSAPWAREVPGELFF. The CDR3, as DNA: TGTGCCAGCAGCGCCCCTTGGGCGCGGGAGGTCCCCGGGGAGCTGTTTTTT.

This clone has a single count. This CDR3 reads CASSVDEVVNTEAFF. In nucleotides, the CDR3 is TGTGCCAGCAGCGTAGACGAGGTTGTGAACACTGAAGCTTTCTTT. The chain links TRBV9 to TRBJ1-1; D not resolved. The germline V gene encodes CDR1 SGDLS and CDR2 YYNGEE. The CDR3 is 15 residues long. The V end was cut by 0 bases, the J end by 0 bases, with 9 bases between.

As for this clone: Other DNA sequences within the sample encode an identical CDR3. The chain carries TRBV7-9 and TRBJ2-1, with 8 bases aligning to TRBD1. CDR1 and CDR2 (germline): SEHNR, FQNEAQ (reference sequence). The V gene end was trimmed by 5 bases and the J gene end by 1 base; junction bases not matched to a gene: 4. The CDR3 is 15 residues long. The CDR3 nucleotides read TGTGCCAGCAGCCTTAGACAGGGGTCCTACAATGAGCAGTTCTTC. Translated, it gives CASSLRQGSYNEQFF.

The chain links TRBV15 to TRBJ2-4, with 7 positions matching TRBD1. V was clipped by 5 bases and J by 3 bases; unmatched bases: 13. CDR1 and CDR2 (germline): LNHNV, YYDKDF (reference sequence). CDR3 length: 17 amino acids. The DNA of the CDR3 is TGTGCCACCAGCTCTCGGCAGGGGGAAATGGGCAAAAACATTCAGTACTTC. Amino acids: CATSSRQGEMGKNIQYF.

This chain uses TRBV7-2 with TRBJ2-7; D not certain. This CDR3 has 12 residues. Trimming removed 5 bases at V and 2 bases at J, with 7 bases between. Germline lookup yields CDR1 SGHTA and CDR2 FQGNSA. The CDR3 nucleotides read TGTGCCAGCAGCATTGGGGCCTACGAGCAGTACTTC. Encoded protein: CASSIGAYEQYF.

With regard to this clone: Because the CDR3's place on the DNA is in doubt, the DNA is left out and the CDR3 is given as listed by TCRdb. This chain uses TRBV28 with TRBJ2-7; TRBD2, as called in the table, went unchecked against the DNA. The germline gives CDR1 MDHEN, CDR2 SYDVKM. The CDR3 comprises 14 residues, both ends counted. CDR3 sequence reads: CASSFLAEAYEQYF.

This sequence joins TRBV5-6 and TRBJ2-7; tentative D call: TRBD2 (6 bases). V lost 0 bases to trimming and J lost 2 bases, with 9 bases between them. The CDR3 contains 14 residues. The germline V gene encodes CDR1 SGHDT and CDR2 YYEEEE. This chain's CDR3 is CASSLADYPYEQYF. The CDR3 DNA is TGTGCCAGCAGCTTGGCGGACTACCCCTACGAGCAGTACTTC.

The genes are TRBV4-3 and TRBJ2-1; D unclear. Germline CDR1 reads LGHNA; CDR2 reads YSLEER. The ends were cut back, 0 bases at V and 8 bases at J, with 5 bases in the middle. The CDR3 spans 12 residues. Here the CDR3 reads CASSQDYHEQFF. As DNA, the CDR3 is TGCGCCAGCAGCCAAGATTACCATGAGCAGTTCTTC.

V and J are TRBV7-2 and TRBJ1-1; no clear D. This CDR3 contains 13 residues. The germline CDR1 and CDR2 sequences are SGHTA and FQGNSA. V lost 7 bases and J 0 bases, leaving 9 bases between the germline ends. In DNA, the CDR3 is TGTGCCAGCACCCCCGTGTTGAACACTGAAGCTTTCTTT. This encodes CASTPVLNTEAFF.

The chain is built from TRBV27 and TRBJ2-1; possible D gene TRBD2, 6 bases. CDR3 length equals 17 residues. V gave up 5 bases and J gave up 0 bases, with 17 bases separating them. Germline V gene lookup returns CDR1 MNHEY and CDR2 SMNVEV (reference sequence). For the CDR3, the DNA is TGTGCCAGCAGTCCCCCCGGGAGCAGCCACTCCTACAATGAGCAGTTCTTC. Translated: CASSPPGSSHSYNEQFF.

The genes are TRBV6-5 and TRBJ2-3; D uncertain. CDR1 and CDR2 from the germline V gene are MNHEY and SVGAGI. V lost 3 bases to trimming and J lost 0 bases, with 7 bases between them. The CDR3 loop spans 14 amino acids. The CDR3 region has the DNA TGTGCCAGCAGTTATACGCAGAGCACAGATACGCAGTATTTT. Its translation: CASSYTQSTDTQYF.

The V gene is TRBV7-2, the J gene TRBJ2-3; D not certain. Deletions cut 1 base from V and 3 bases from J, with 8 bases between. The CDR3 runs to 14 residues. Germline CDR1 SGHTA, CDR2 FQGNSA. In nucleotides, the CDR3 is TGTGCCAGCAGCTTAGGTGTGGGGACAGATACGCAGTATTTT. Its protein product is CASSLGVGTDTQYF.

The genes are TRBV7-9 and TRBJ1-2; D gene ambiguous. The V gene lost 3 bases and the J gene lost 0 bases, with 20 bases spanning the gap. The germline V gene encodes CDR1 SEHNR and CDR2 FQNEAQ (reference sequence). CDR3 length: 18 amino acids. DNA of the CDR3: TGTGCCAGCAGCTTTTCGAAAGGCGGACGACTAGCTAACTATGGCTACACCTTC. Translated, it gives CASSFSKGGRLANYGYTF.